The 5 T cell receptor beta chains below were found in one sample sequenced in a study of Ad26.COV2.S vaccination and SARS-CoV-2 variants. Method: immunoSEQ multiplex PCR; TCRdb's copy keeps in-frame clones and lacks some. Among roughly 410,000 clones listed, approximately 83% were seen once. Specified treatment: some 19 received Ad26.COV2.S at low or high dose, single or two shots; about 5 received placebo; per-sample allocation not given. Specimen acquisition occurred on day 63 following the initial vaccine or placebo injection. The material was peripheral blood, obtained in a trial of Ad26.COV2.S vaccine versus placebo. The receptors come from a person aged 18-65 years who received the Ad26.COV2.S COVID-19 vaccine or a placebo.

This sequence joins TRBV11-2 and TRBJ2-3; D is uncertain. This CDR3 region has 15 residues. V was pared by 3 bases and J by 0 bases, with 10 bases between. Per the germline V gene, CDR1 is SGHAT and CDR2 is FQNNGV. CDR3: CASSLKFSSTDTQYF. For the CDR3, the DNA is TGTGCCAGCAGCTTGAAGTTCTCTAGCACAGATACGCAGTATTTT.

The rearrangement links TRBV4-1 to TRBJ1-2; D gene unclear. Trimming stripped 1 base from V and 2 bases from J, with 5 bases between. The germline gives CDR1 MGHRA, CDR2 YSYEKL. The CDR3 runs to 13 residues. The CDR3 nucleotides read TGCGCCAGCAGCCAAGCCGACAACTATGGCTACACCTTC. It codes for CASSQADNYGYTF.

As to this clone: Other nucleotide sequences from this sample produce the same CDR3. V usage is TRBV27 and J usage is TRBJ1-1; 11 bases fit TRBD1. Germline CDR1 MNHEY, CDR2 SMNVEV (reference sequence). Trimming cost V 2 bases and J 8 bases; bases outside gene matches: 4. This CDR3 is built from 14 residues. This chain's CDR3 is CASSLGQGALEAFF. CDR3 coding DNA: TGTGCCAGCAGTTTAGGACAGGGGGCGTTAGAAGCTTTCTTT.

This rearrangement joins TRBV18 to TRBJ2-4; the match to TRBD1 covers 7 bases. The trim removed 2 bases at V and 5 bases at J, leaving 6 bases unmatched. The CDR3 runs 15 residues. CDR1 and CDR2 (germline): KGHSH, LQKENI. The CDR3 loop is CASSPIGGQQNIQYF. Written as DNA, the CDR3 is TGTGCCAGCTCACCAATTGGGGGACAGCAAAACATTCAGTACTTC.

The chain recombines TRBV24-1 with TRBJ1-4; TRBD1 might be the D (5 bases). The CDR3 sequence is 15 residues long. Trimming left V 6 bases short and J 3 bases short, with 13 bases between. CDR1 and CDR2 (germline): KGHDR, SFDVKD. As DNA, the CDR3 is TGTGCCACCAGTACAGCGGGACCGCCTAATGAAAAACTGTTTTTT. Its protein is CATSTAGPPNEKLFF.